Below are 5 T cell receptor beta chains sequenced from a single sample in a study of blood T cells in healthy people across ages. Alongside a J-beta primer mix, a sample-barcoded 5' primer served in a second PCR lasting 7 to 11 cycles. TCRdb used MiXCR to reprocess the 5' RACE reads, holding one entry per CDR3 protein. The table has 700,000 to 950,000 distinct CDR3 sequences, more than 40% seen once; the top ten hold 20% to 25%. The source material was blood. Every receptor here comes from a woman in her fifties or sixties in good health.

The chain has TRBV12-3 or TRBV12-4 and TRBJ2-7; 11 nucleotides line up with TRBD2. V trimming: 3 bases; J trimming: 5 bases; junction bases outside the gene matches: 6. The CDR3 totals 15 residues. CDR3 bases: TGTGCCAGCAGTTTGCCGACTAGCGGGGTGAACGAGCAGTACTTC. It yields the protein CASSLPTSGVNEQYF.

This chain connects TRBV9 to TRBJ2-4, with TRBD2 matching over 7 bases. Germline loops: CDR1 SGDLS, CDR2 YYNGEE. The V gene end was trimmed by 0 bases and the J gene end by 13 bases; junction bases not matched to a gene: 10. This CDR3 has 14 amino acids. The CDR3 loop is CASSVESRRGEQYF. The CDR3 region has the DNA TGTGCCAGCAGCGTAGAATCTAGACGGGGGGAGCAGTACTTC.

In nucleotides, the CDR3 is TGTGCCAGCTCATCGACGGGACAGGGATTGCACGAGCAGTACTTC. Protein sequence: CASSSTGQGLHEQYF. The chain couples TRBV18 to TRBJ2-4; 9 bases agree with TRBD1. The DNA matches TRBJ2-7 better at its end, which makes the J call doubtful. Germline V gene sequence: CDR1 KGHSH, CDR2 LQKENI. The CDR3 is made up of 15 amino acids.

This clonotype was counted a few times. The CDR3 nucleotides read TGTGCCAGCAGCTTCACGGGGGGGCACGAAAACAATGAGCAGTTCTTC. Protein sequence: CASSFTGGHENNEQFF. The chain employs TRBV9 and TRBJ2-1; 8 positions agree with TRBD2. Germline CDR1 is SGDLS and CDR2 is YYNGEE. The length of the CDR3 is 16 residues. The ends lost 4 bases at V and 5 bases at J; junction bases unmatched: 11.

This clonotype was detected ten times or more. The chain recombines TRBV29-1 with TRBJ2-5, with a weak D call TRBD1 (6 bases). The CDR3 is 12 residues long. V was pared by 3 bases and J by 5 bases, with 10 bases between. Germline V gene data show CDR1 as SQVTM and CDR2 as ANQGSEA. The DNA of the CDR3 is TGCAGCGTTGATTGGGGGCGGGAGACCCAGTACTTC. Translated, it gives CSVDWGRETQYF.